The 3 T cell receptor beta chains given below trace back to one sample, sequenced in a study of Ad26.COV2.S vaccination and SARS-CoV-2 variants. Treatment given: roughly 18 received Ad26.COV2.S at low or high dose, single or two shots; 5 received placebo; per-sample allocation not given. Following the first vaccine or placebo injection, samples were taken on day 63. The data were produced by immunoSEQ multiplex PCR, yet TCRdb's version contains in-frame clones alone and is incomplete. The data contain 300,000 to 500,000 clones, around 85% of them singletons. This specimen consisted of peripheral blood, obtained in a trial of Ad26.COV2.S vaccine versus placebo. The receptors originated from a person between 18 and 65 years old who received the Ad26.COV2.S COVID-19 vaccine or a placebo.

This chain uses TRBV30 with TRBJ2-7; 7 positions match TRBD1. The CDR3 runs to 14 residues. CDR1 and CDR2 (germline): GTSNPN, SVGIG (reference sequence). V dropped 3 bases and J dropped 2; count of bases not matched to a gene: 7. CDR3: CAWRGTVNAYEQYF. The CDR3 DNA follows: TGTGCCTGGAGGGGGACAGTTAACGCCTACGAGCAGTACTTC.

V usage is TRBV5-5 and J usage is TRBJ2-4; D unresolved. Trimming took 1 base from V and 0 from J, leaving 8 bases between them. CDR1 and CDR2 (germline): SGHKS, YYEKEE (reference sequence). This CDR3 comprises 15 residues. The DNA for the CDR3 is TGTGCCAGCAGCTTGTTCAGTTTAGCCAAAAACATTCAGTACTTC. It encodes CASSLFSLAKNIQYF.

This chain links TRBV4-2 with TRBJ2-1, with TRBD2 identical over 9 bases. The CDR3 contains 16 residues. The germline V gene encodes CDR1 LGHNA and CDR2 YNFKEQ. V was pared by 1 base and J by 5 bases, with 6 bases of the junction left unmatched. CDR3 in amino acids: CASSQGRRGGDNEQFF. The CDR3 DNA follows: TGTGCCAGCAGCCAAGGACGGCGGGGGGGCGACAATGAGCAGTTCTTC.